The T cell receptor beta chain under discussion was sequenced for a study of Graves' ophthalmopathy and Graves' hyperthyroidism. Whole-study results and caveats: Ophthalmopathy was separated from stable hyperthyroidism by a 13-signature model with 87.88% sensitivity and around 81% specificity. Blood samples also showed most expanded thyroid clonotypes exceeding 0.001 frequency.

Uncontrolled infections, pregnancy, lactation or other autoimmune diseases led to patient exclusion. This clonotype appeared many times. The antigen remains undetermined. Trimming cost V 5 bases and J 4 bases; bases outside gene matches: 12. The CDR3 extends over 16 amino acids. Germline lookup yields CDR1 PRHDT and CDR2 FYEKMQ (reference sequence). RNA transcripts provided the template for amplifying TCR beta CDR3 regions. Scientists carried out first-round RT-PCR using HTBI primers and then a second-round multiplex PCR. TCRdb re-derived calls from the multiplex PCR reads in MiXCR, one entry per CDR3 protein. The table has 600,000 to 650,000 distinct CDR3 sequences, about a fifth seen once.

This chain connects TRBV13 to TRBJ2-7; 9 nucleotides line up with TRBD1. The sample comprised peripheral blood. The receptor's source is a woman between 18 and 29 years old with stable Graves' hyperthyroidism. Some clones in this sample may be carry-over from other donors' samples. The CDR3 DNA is TGTGCCAGCAGCGCACGGGACAGGGTTTTGCCATACGAGCAGTACTTC. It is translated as CASSARDRVLPYEQYF.